A few counts support the clone carrying this T cell receptor beta chain. The antigen remains undetermined. V lost 2 bases, J lost 1 base, and 29 bases lay in between. The CDR3 totals 21 residues. Germline V gene data show CDR1 as DFQATT and CDR2 as SNEGSKA (reference sequence). A TCRbeta library incorporating unique molecular identifiers was prepared. TCRdb redid the calling of the PCR reads with MiXCR, one entry per CDR3 protein. The sample lists under 750,000 distinct CDR3 sequences, 23% occurring once. The sample belongs to a study of T-cell reconstitution after alpha-beta-depleted transplantation in children. Whole-study results and caveats: About two months after transplant, alpha-beta T cells reportedly came from several hundred expanded graft clones.

The sample here was PBMCs, mostly from graft donor cells, taken 360 days after TCRalphabeta/CD19-depleted stem cell transplant. J is TRBJ2-2 and V is TRBV20-1; D remains unclear. The receptor comes from a boy younger than two who had a stem cell transplant for acute myeloid leukemia, so the T cells may come from the graft donor. Here the CDR3 reads CSARPLFPALNLPLNTGELFF. In nucleotides, the CDR3 is TGCAGTGCTAGACCACTCTTTCCTGCCCTCAACCTACCTCTGAACACCGGGGAGCTGTTTTTT.